Shown below are 10 T cell receptor beta chains from a single sample sequenced in a study of beta chain features in type 1 diabetes. Study outcomes and limitations: There was a moderate but significant shortening of TCRB CDR3s in all four CD4+ subsets of Type 1 diabetes patients.

No antigen has been assigned to these receptors. The isolated RNA, all of it, was reverse transcribed, so expressed TCRB transcripts were what got sequenced. TCRdb keeps only in-frame clones here, not all; method: immunoSEQ multiplex PCR. This sample has about 700,000 clones; around 15% occur once, and the top ten carry 0.02% to 0.025%. The sequenced sample was naive CD4+ T cells from blood. The receptor source for this set is a man aged 18 to 29 with type 1 diabetes.

This clone turned up a few times. V usage is TRBV29-1 and J usage is TRBJ2-7; 7 bases are a match to TRBD1. CDR3 length: 18 residues. Losses at the gene ends were 0 bases for V and 3 bases for J; bases not matched to a gene: 17. Looked up from germline, CDR1 is SQVTM and CDR2 is ANQGSEA. The CDR3 region is CSVEDRTGVNQLHYEQYF. CDR3 DNA sequence: TGCAGCGTTGAAGATCGGACAGGCGTTAACCAACTCCACTACGAGCAGTACTTC.

This clone was observed a few times. This chain's CDR3 is CASSQQGLSGEAFF. CDR3 DNA: TGTGCCAGCAGCCAACAGGGGTTGAGCGGTGAAGCTTTCTTT. The chain carries TRBV7-9 and TRBJ1-1, with 7 bases matching TRBD1. This CDR3 is built from 14 residues. The V and J ends lost 5 bases and 7 bases, in that order; junction bases with no gene match: 10. Germline CDR1 and CDR2: SEHNR and FQNEAQ (reference sequence).

The chain recombines TRBV19 with TRBJ1-1; a possible D gene is TRBD1 (6 bases). This CDR3 comprises 13 residues. CDR1 is LNHDA, CDR2 SQIVND, per germline (reference sequence). Trimming stripped 7 bases from V and 2 bases from J, with 11 bases between. This chain's CDR3 is CASTETGNTEAFF. The CDR3 region has the DNA TGTGCCAGTACTGAGACAGGCAACACTGAAGCTTTCTTT. Combining the CDR3 with reference TRBV19 and TRBJ1-1 gives the whole variable domain DGGITQSPKYLFRKEGQNVTLSCEQNLNHDAMYWYRQDPGQGLRLIYYSQIVNDFQKGDIAEGYSVSREKKESFPLTVTSAQKNPTAFYLCASTETGNTEAFFGQGTRLTVV.

The chain is built from TRBV30 and TRBJ2-1; D ambiguous. The V gene lost 3 bases and the J gene lost 7 bases, with 7 bases spanning the gap. Germline CDR1 and CDR2: GTSNPN and SVGIG (reference sequence). The CDR3 covers 11 residues. The CDR3 DNA sequence: TGTGCCTGGAGGGAAGGGAATGAGCAGTTCTTC. Translating it yields CAWREGNEQFF.

This clone occurred a few times. The rearrangement joins TRBV2 to TRBJ2-2; perhaps TRBD1 as D (5 bases). Germline assignment: CDR1 SNHLY and CDR2 FYNNEI. This CDR3 contains 14 residues. V was clipped by 7 bases and J by 1 base, with 10 bases between them. In DNA, the CDR3 is TGTGCCAGCATACGGACAATGAACACCGGGGAGCTGTTTTTT. It is translated as CASIRTMNTGELFF.

This clone was counted a few times. This sequence joins TRBV5-4 and TRBJ2-7, with 11 bases fitting TRBD1. Germline-derived CDR1 and CDR2 are SGHNT and YYREEE (reference sequence). CDR3 length: 15 residues. The ends lost 5 bases at V and 4 bases at J; junction bases unmatched: 8. The CDR3 spells CASSSGGQGAYEQYF. The CDR3 DNA reads TGTGCCAGCAGTTCAGGAGGACAGGGGGCGTACGAGCAGTACTTC.

This clone was counted only a few times. The chain has TRBV7-6 and TRBJ1-6, with no clear D. The CDR3 extends over 15 amino acids. CDR1 SGHVS and CDR2 FNYEAQ come from the germline V gene. Trimming left V 1 base short and J 8 bases short, with 12 bases between. The CDR3 reads CASSLGSSLHSPLHF. DNA for the CDR3: TGTGCCAGCAGCTTAGGCTCGTCATTGCATTCACCCCTCCACTTT.

The chain employs TRBV27 and TRBJ2-1, with 7 positions matching TRBD2. Germline CDR1 reads MNHEY; CDR2 reads SMNVEV (reference sequence). The CDR3 contains 17 residues. Losses at the gene ends were 7 bases for V and 4 bases for J; bases not matched to a gene: 16. The CDR3 loop is CASTIATLAVKYNEQFF. In DNA form, the CDR3 reads TGTGCCAGCACTATTGCCACCCTAGCGGTAAAATACAATGAGCAGTTCTTC.

This clone occurred a few times. This chain uses TRBV9 with TRBJ2-1; possibly TRBD2 for D (5 bases). Germline CDR1 and CDR2: SGDLS and YYNGEE. The V end lost 3 bases, the J end lost 3 bases, and 13 bases lay between the germline ends. CDR3 length equals 15 residues. The CDR3 region has the DNA TGTGCCAGCAGCGGTGGGATCGCGGGCTACAATGAGCAGTTCTTC. It is translated as CASSGGIAGYNEQFF.

The table lists this clone with a count of one. The DNA of the CDR3 is TGTGCCAGCAGTGAATCAAGCGCTAACTCTGGAAACACCATATATTTT. Its protein product is CASSESSANSGNTIYF. V gene TRBV25-1 combines with J gene TRBJ1-3, with unresolved D. CDR1 MGHDK and CDR2 SYGVNS come from the germline V gene. This CDR3 contains 16 residues. V was shortened by 1 base and J by 0 bases, with 10 bases between the two germline ends.